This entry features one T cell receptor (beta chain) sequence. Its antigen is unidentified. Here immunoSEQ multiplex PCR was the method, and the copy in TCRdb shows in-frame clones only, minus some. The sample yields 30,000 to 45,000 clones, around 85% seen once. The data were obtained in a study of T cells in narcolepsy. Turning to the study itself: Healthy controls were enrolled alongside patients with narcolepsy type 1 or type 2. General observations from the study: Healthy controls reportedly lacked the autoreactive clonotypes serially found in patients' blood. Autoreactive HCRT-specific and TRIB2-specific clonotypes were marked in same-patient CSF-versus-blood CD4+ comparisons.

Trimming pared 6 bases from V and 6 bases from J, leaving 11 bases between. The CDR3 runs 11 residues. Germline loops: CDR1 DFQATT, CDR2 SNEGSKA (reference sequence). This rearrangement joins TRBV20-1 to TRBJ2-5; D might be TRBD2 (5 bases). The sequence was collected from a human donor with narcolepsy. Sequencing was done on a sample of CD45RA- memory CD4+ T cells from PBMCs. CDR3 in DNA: TGCAGTGCCAGGACTCAGCAGACCCAGTACTTC. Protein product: CSARTQQTQYF.